Sequencing of this T cell receptor beta chain was carried out in a study of beta chain features in type 1 diabetes. General observations from the study: Moderate yet significant TCRB CDR3 shortening was seen in Type 1 diabetes patients in all four CD4+ subsets. Insertion counts at VDJ junctions were lower in type 1 diabetes patients, who also showed more deletions there. In these data, an HLA type influence on TCRB rearrangement remained unresolved.

The investigators reverse transcribed all of the isolated RNA, so they sequenced expressed TCRB transcripts. Assay used: immunoSEQ multiplex PCR; TCRdb lists only in-frame clones, some missing. The sample lists 630,000 or so clones, over 12% occurring once. One heparinised draw of blood, averaging roughly 120 mL, came from each donor. With respect to this clone: Its target is unknown.

Sequencing was performed on naive CD4+ T cells from blood. The sequence derives from a man younger than 35 with type 1 diabetes.

In DNA form, the CDR3 reads TGTGCCAGCCAGACTAGCTACGCGGAGACCCAGTACTTC. This translates into CASQTSYAETQYF. This sequence joins TRBV2 and TRBJ2-5; 7 bases fit TRBD2. Germline CDR1 is SNHLY and CDR2 is FYNNEI. There are 13 residues in the CDR3. J was trimmed by 5 bases and V by 8 bases; bases with no gene match: 8.